The 14 T cell receptor beta chains below come from one sample, sequenced in a study of blood T cells in healthy people across ages. It was with a sample-barcoded 5' primer and a J-beta primer mix that a second PCR of roughly 7 to 12 cycles was run. Each CDR3 protein gets one entry after TCRdb re-called the 5' RACE reads with MiXCR. The data hold 590,000 or so distinct CDR3 sequences, with approximately 30% observed a single time. The source material was blood. The receptors were gathered from a woman of 80 years or more in good health.

As concerns this clonotype: A much larger clone differs by one base, so this may be a read error. The genes are TRBV20-1 and TRBJ2-5; the D gene could be TRBD1 or TRBD2 (5 bases each). The CDR3 is 14 amino acids. CDR1 and CDR2 from the germline V gene are DFQATT and SNEGSKA (reference sequence). The DNA of the CDR3 is TGCAGTGTTAGAGGGGCAGGATCCCAAGAGACCCAGTACTTC. It translates to CSVRGAGSQETQYF.

In its sample, this clonotype was seen many times. The V call is TRBV6-6, the J call TRBJ1-4; tentative D call: TRBD1 (5 bases). Germline V CDR1 and CDR2: MNHNY, SVGAGI (reference sequence). CDR3 length: 15 residues. V was clipped by 6 bases and J by 7 bases, with 18 bases between them. This CDR3 reads CASSQDSTSFEKLFF. The CDR3 DNA reads TGTGCCAGCAGCCAAGACAGCACGTCCTTTGAAAAACTGTTTTTT.

On this clonotype: One end of the junction fails to match germline, which may point to a read error. The chain couples TRBV12-3 or TRBV12-4 to TRBJ2-3, with D uncertain. CDR3 size: 11 residues. The CDR3 DNA is TGTGCTAGCAGACGTACAGATACGCAGTATTTT. This translates into CASRRTDTQYF.

This clonotype occurred many times. The V call is TRBV6-1, the J call TRBJ1-4; 10 nucleotides line up with TRBD1. This CDR3 contains 14 residues. Unmatched junction bases numbered 1, after V lost 1 base and J lost 8 bases. CDR1 is MNHNS, CDR2 SASEGT, per germline. The CDR3 DNA follows: TGTGCCAGCAGTGAAGGACAGGGGGCGGAAAAACTGTTTTTT. It yields the protein CASSEGQGAEKLFF.

This clonotype has a count of ten or more. Being one base from a much bigger clone, this may be a read error. This sequence joins TRBV3-1 and TRBJ2-1, with 8 nucleotides matching TRBD2. V trimming: 1 base; J trimming: 9 bases; junction bases outside the gene matches: 11. CDR1 and CDR2 from the germline V gene are LGHDT and YNNKEL (reference sequence). The CDR3 totals 16 residues. CDR3 loop: CASSQGWAGGRGEQFF. CDR3 sequence (DNA): TGTGCCAGCAGCCAAGGCTGGGCGGGGGGCCGGGGTGAGCAGTTCTTC.

This clonotype has ten or more counts. V and J are TRBV28 and TRBJ2-7; a possible D gene is TRBD2 (6 bases). There are 15 residues in the CDR3. Trimming took off 6 bases at V and 5 bases at J, with 20 bases between the two ends. Looked up from germline, CDR1 is MDHEN and CDR2 is SYDVKM. CDR3 DNA: TGTGCCAGCAGCCCTCCGGGGTTGGGAGGAGACGAGCAGTACTTC. This codes for CASSPPGLGGDEQYF.

This clonotype occurred a few times. This may stem from a read error, because a much larger clone lies one nucleotide away. The V and J genes are TRBV5-1 and TRBJ2-4, with D unresolved. V was trimmed by 0 bases and J by 14 bases, leaving 15 bases between them. The CDR3 sequence is 13 residues long. Germline V gene sequence: CDR1 SGHRS, CDR2 YFSETQ. This CDR3 reads CASSLDVQRRKYF. The CDR3 region has the DNA TGCGCCAGCAGCTTGGATGTTCAGAGGCGAAAGTACTTC.

This clonotype came up many times. J is TRBJ1-5 and V is TRBV12-3 or TRBV12-4; D not resolved. The V end lost 6 bases, the J end lost 5 bases, and 17 bases lay between the germline ends. This CDR3 has 15 amino acids. The CDR3 bases are TGTGCCAGCAGGCTGAGGCCCGTGGGCGATCAGCCCCAGCATTTT. Translated, it gives CASRLRPVGDQPQHF.

This clonotype has only a few counts. The V call is TRBV10-3, the J call TRBJ1-6; the match to TRBD1 covers 7 bases. The CDR3 is 14 amino acids. V dropped 6 bases and J dropped 5; count of bases not matched to a gene: 4. The V gene's germline CDR1 is ENHRY and CDR2 SYGVKD. The CDR3 region is CAISTGADNSPLHF. CDR3 nucleotides: TGTGCCATCAGCACAGGGGCTGATAATTCACCCCTCCACTTT.

This clonotype was observed at least ten times. J is TRBJ2-1 and V is TRBV27; TRBD1 might be the D (5 bases). The germline gives CDR1 MNHEY, CDR2 SMNVEV (reference sequence). V was cut by 5 bases and J by 6 bases, with 14 bases left in between. The CDR3 loop spans 14 amino acids. The CDR3: CASSPAGFINEQFF. The CDR3, as DNA: TGTGCCAGCAGTCCCGCAGGGTTTATCAATGAGCAGTTCTTC.

The J gene is TRBJ2-1, the V gene TRBV4-1, with 15 bases that match TRBD2. V lost 2 bases, J lost 12 bases, and 11 bases stayed unmatched. Germline assignment: CDR1 MGHRA and CDR2 YSYEKL. CDR3 size: 17 residues. The CDR3 protein is CASSQPGLAGGHNLQFF. DNA for the CDR3: TGCGCCAGCAGCCAACCGGGACTAGCGGGGGGACACAATCTGCAGTTCTTC.

This clonotype was observed many times. CDR3 sequence (DNA): TGCAGTGCTAGAGTCCCGGGACTAGATCTCGAGCAGTACTTC. It codes for CSARVPGLDLEQYF. The rearrangement links TRBV20-1 to TRBJ2-7, with 8 bases that match TRBD2. Germline lookup yields CDR1 DFQATT and CDR2 SNEGSKA (reference sequence). With 1 base clipped from V and 6 bases from J, the junction kept 8 bases outside the gene matches. This CDR3 has 14 amino acids.

Only a few counts were recorded for this clonotype. The rearrangement links TRBV20-1 to TRBJ1-5; TRBD1 aligns across 7 bases. With V trimmed by 2 bases and J by 3 bases, 16 bases remained unmatched. The CDR3 consists of 18 residues. Germline CDR1 reads DFQATT; CDR2 reads SNEGSKA (reference sequence). This CDR3 reads CSARNTLGAGGNNQPQHF. For the CDR3, the DNA is TGCAGTGCTAGAAATACCCTGGGGGCAGGGGGAAACAATCAGCCCCAGCATTTT.

This clonotype was detected ten times or more. The chain has TRBV24-1 and TRBJ2-5; D is possibly TRBD1 or TRBD2 (5 bases each). The CDR3 spans 15 residues. Trimming removed 5 bases from V and 1 base from J, with 13 bases in between. The germline V gene encodes CDR1 KGHDR and CDR2 SFDVKD. This chain's CDR3 is CATSASGLGQETQYF. In nucleotides, the CDR3 is TGTGCCACCAGTGCCTCGGGGCTAGGCCAAGAGACCCAGTACTTC.